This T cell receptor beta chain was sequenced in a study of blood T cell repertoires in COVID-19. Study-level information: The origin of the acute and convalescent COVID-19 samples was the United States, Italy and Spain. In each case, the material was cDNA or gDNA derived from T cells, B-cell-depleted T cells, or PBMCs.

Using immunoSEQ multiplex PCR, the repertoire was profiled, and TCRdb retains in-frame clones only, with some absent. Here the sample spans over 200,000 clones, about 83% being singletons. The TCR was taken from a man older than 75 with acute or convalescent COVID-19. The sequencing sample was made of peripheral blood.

DNA of the CDR3: TGTGCCAGCAGTGCGAATTTAGGGGCTAATGAAAAACTGTTTTTT. Its protein is CASSANLGANEKLFF. The V and J genes are TRBV2 and TRBJ1-4; D is perhaps TRBD1 (5 bases). In germline, CDR1 is SNHLY, CDR2 FYNNEI. The CDR3 runs 15 residues. The germline V and J ends were trimmed by 4 bases and 3 bases, with 12 bases remaining between them.